A selection of T cell receptor beta chains follows, all from one sample in a study of T cells in Graves' hyperthyroidism and ophthalmopathy. One entry per CDR3 protein results from TCRdb running MiXCR on the multiplex PCR reads. Of approximately 510,000 distinct CDR3 sequences listed, 20% are singletons. Material: blood. All receptors derive from a man aged 18 to 29 with Graves' hyperthyroidism. The CDR3 runs from the conserved cysteine through the conserved F or W. D genes are given only for firm matches. Clone size is given for some rows only: seen once, a few or many times, or a class if the clone is expanded.

V	J	size	length	D	CDR3	DNA
TRBV5-1	TRBJ1-2	many	15	TRBD1	CASSSAAGGNYGYTF	TGCGCCAGCAGCTCTGCAGCAGGGGGCAACTATGGCTACACCTTC
TRBV6-1	TRBJ2-5	few	14	TRBD1	CASSGDRVGETQYF	TGTGCCAGCAGTGGGGACAGGGTCGGAGAGACCCAGTACTTC
TRBV2	TRBJ1-1	-	14	-	CASSPQRLNTEAFF	TGTGCCAGCAGCCCCCAGAGGCTTAACACTGAAGCTTTCTTT
TRBV5-5	TRBJ1-2	-	15	-	CASSLSGDPNYGYTF	TGTGCCAGCAGCCTCTCAGGAGACCCCAACTATGGCTACACCTTC
TRBV11-2	TRBJ1-1	many	12	-	CASSLVGTEAFF	TGTGCCAGCAGCTTAGTAGGGACTGAAGCTTTCTTT
TRBV3-1	TRBJ2-5	many	13	-	CASSPAVRGTQYF	TGTGCCAGCAGTCCCGCAGTCAGAGGGACCCAGTACTTC
TRBV11-3	TRBJ2-5	-	15	-	CASSSGGTPEGTQYF	TGCGCCAGCAGCTCCGGGGGAACTCCTGAGGGGACCCAGTACTTC
TRBV24-1	TRBJ1-5	-	17	-	CATSDSRDPYSNQPQHF	TGTGCCACCAGTGATTCCCGGGATCCTTATAGCAATCAGCCCCAGCATTTT
TRBV15	TRBJ2-7	many	15	-	CATSRGGSSSREQYF	TGTGCCACCAGCAGAGGGGGGTCCTCTAGCAGGGAGCAGTACTTC
TRBV6-1	TRBJ1-5	many	12	-	CASSEGGTPQHF	TGTGCCAGCAGTGAAGGGGGGACGCCCCAGCATTTT
TRBV28	TRBJ1-3	many	17	-	CASSSVPISLAGNTIYF	TGTGCCAGCAGTTCCGTTCCTATCAGCCTCGCTGGAAACACCATATATTTT
TRBV6-1	TRBJ2-7	many	14	TRBD2	CASCGTSGSYEQYF	TGTGCCAGCTGTGGGACTAGCGGCTCCTACGAGCAGTACTTC
TRBV12-3/TRBV12-4	TRBJ1-2	many	15	TRBD1	CASSEGQLSVYGYTF	TGTGCCAGCAGTGAGGGACAGCTCTCAGTCTATGGCTACACCTTC
TRBV28	TRBJ1-1	few	13	-	CASSPRVAPRAFF	TGTGCCAGCAGTCCCAGGGTCGCCCCAAGAGCTTTCTTT
TRBV7-2	TRBJ1-2	many	13	-	CASSFDRSYGYTF	TGTGCCAGCAGCTTCGACAGATCCTATGGCTACACCTTC
TRBV20-1	TRBJ2-7	many	14	TRBD2	CSASPRLASYEQYF	TGCAGTGCAAGCCCAAGACTAGCCTCCTACGAGCAGTACTTC
TRBV20-1	TRBJ2-7	many	14	-	CSAAYEYSSYEQYF	TGCAGTGCTGCTTATGAGTACAGCTCCTACGAGCAGTACTTC
TRBV7-9	TRBJ2-5	few	16	TRBD1	CASSRGTVVTKETQYF	TGTGCCAGCAGCCGAGGGACAGTAGTTACGAAAGAGACCCAGTACTTC
TRBV6-5	TRBJ1-1	-	13	-	CASSYPGGGDAFF	TGTGCCAGCAGTTACCCCGGCGGGGGCGATGCTTTCTTT
TRBV6-5	TRBJ2-1	-	16	TRBD2	CASSPGGSGGSNEQFF	TGTGCCAGCAGTCCGGGGGGAAGCGGGGGAAGTAATGAGCAGTTCTTC
TRBV24-1	TRBJ2-3	few	15	TRBD2	CATSDLTAGVDTQYF	TGTGCCACCAGTGATTTAACAGCGGGGGTAGATACGCAGTATTTT
TRBV28	TRBJ2-3	many	12	-	CASSPQVDTQYF	TGTGCCAGCAGTCCCCAGGTAGATACGCAGTATTTT
TRBV6-2/TRBV6-3	TRBJ1-5	-	20	TRBD1	CASSYSIRNRGLGGNQPQHF	TGTGCCAGCAGTTACTCGATTCGGAACAGGGGGCTAGGGGGCAATCAGCCCCAGCATTTT
TRBV6-2/TRBV6-3	TRBJ1-1	-	14	-	CASSSLQLHPEAFF	TGTGCCAGCAGTTCTTTGCAGCTTCATCCTGAAGCTTTCTTT
TRBV6-1	TRBJ1-2	few	15	-	CASSDPSRGSYGYTF	TGTGCCAGCAGTGACCCGTCTCGGGGGAGCTATGGCTACACCTTC
TRBV28	TRBJ2-7	-	15	-	CASSLRPRIAYEQYF	TGTGCCAGCAGTCTCCGACCTAGAATCGCCTACGAGCAGTACTTC
TRBV7-4	TRBJ1-1	many	14	-	CASSLKGENTEAFF	TGTGCCAGCAGCTTAAAAGGAGAGAACACTGAAGCTTTCTTT
TRBV20-1	TRBJ2-2	many	13	-	CGSWALHTGELFF	TGTGGAAGCTGGGCCCTCCACACCGGGGAGCTGTTTTTT
TRBV12-3/TRBV12-4	TRBJ2-5	many	15	-	CASTYIRSGQETQYF	TGTGCCAGCACCTATATCCGGAGCGGACAAGAGACCCAGTACTTC
TRBV3-1	TRBJ1-1	few	14	-	CASRSQGRHTEAFF	TGTGCCAGCAGGTCGCAGGGGAGGCACACTGAAGCTTTCTTT
TRBV19	TRBJ1-1	many	12	-	CASSIMGEEAFF	TGTGCCAGTAGTATCATGGGGGAAGAAGCTTTCTTT
TRBV11-3	TRBJ1-1	many	13	-	CASSPGWGLRAFF	TGTGCCAGCAGCCCAGGGTGGGGGCTCCGTGCTTTCTTT
TRBV28	TRBJ1-1	many	17	TRBD1	CASRVRIQGRRNTEAFF	TGTGCCAGCAGAGTTCGAATACAGGGGAGGAGGAACACTGAAGCTTTCTTT
TRBV9	TRBJ2-7	-	15	-	CASSVGSGDSYEQYF	TGTGCCAGCAGCGTAGGGTCAGGGGATTCGTACGAGCAGTACTTC
TRBV4-1	TRBJ2-5	many	15	TRBD2	CASSHLAGGLETQYF	TGCGCCAGCAGCCATCTAGCGGGGGGGTTGGAGACCCAGTACTTC
TRBV12-3/TRBV12-4	TRBJ1-1	many	14	-	CASSLKGTDTEAFF	TGTGCCAGCAGTTTAAAGGGGACCGACACTGAAGCTTTCTTT
TRBV6-1	TRBJ1-2	many	15	TRBD1	CASRNGSRGRESYTF	TGTGCCAGCAGAAACGGGTCCAGGGGGCGGGAAAGCTACACCTTC
TRBV12-3/TRBV12-4	TRBJ1-1	-	11	-	CASSYEDEAFF	TGTGCCAGCAGTTATGAAGACGAAGCTTTCTTT
TRBV30	TRBJ2-5	many	13	-	CAWSAGFQETQYF	TGTGCCTGGAGCGCAGGGTTCCAAGAGACCCAGTACTTC
TRBV7-9	TRBJ1-1	many	16	-	CASSLANWYTNTEAFF	TGTGCCAGCAGCTTAGCGAATTGGTACACGAACACTGAAGCTTTCTTT
TRBV28	TRBJ2-3	many	13	-	CASGRGGTDTQYF	TGTGCCAGCGGGCGGGGAGGCACAGATACGCAGTATTTT
TRBV9	TRBJ1-1	many	13	-	CASSVRLNTEAFF	TGTGCCAGCAGCGTACGGTTGAACACTGAAGCTTTCTTT
TRBV6-1	TRBJ2-5	few	12	-	CASKHAWETQYF	TGTGCCAGCAAGCACGCCTGGGAGACCCAGTACTTC
TRBV6-2/TRBV6-3	TRBJ2-3	many	16	-	CASSLLSRSARDTQYF	TGTGCCAGCAGCCTCCTCTCGCGTAGCGCTAGAGATACGCAGTATTTT
TRBV6-2/TRBV6-3	TRBJ1-3	few	18	-	CASSNLRGAGSTGNTIYF	TGTGCCAGCAGTAACCTTAGGGGGGCAGGGAGTACTGGAAACACCATATATTTT
TRBV6-2/TRBV6-3	TRBJ2-7	many	16	-	CASSYSIARGHYEQYF	TGTGCCAGCAGTTACTCGATCGCCAGGGGACACTACGAGCAGTACTTC
TRBV27	TRBJ1-5	-	14	TRBD1	CASRRGQGGQPQHF	TGTGCCAGCAGGCGCGGACAGGGCGGACAGCCCCAGCATTTT
TRBV20-1	TRBJ2-5	few	18	-	CSARKFGRGQDPQETQYF	TGCAGTGCTAGGAAATTTGGGCGGGGCCAAGACCCCCAAGAGACCCAGTACTTC
TRBV3-1	TRBJ2-5	many	15	-	CASSQDRKYQETQYF	TGTGCCAGCAGCCAAGATCGAAAGTACCAAGAGACCCAGTACTTC
TRBV6-4	TRBJ2-2	many	13	-	CASSETATGELFF	TGTGCCAGCAGTGAAACGGCCACCGGGGAGCTGTTTTTT
TRBV19	TRBJ1-6	-	13	-	CASSMTGGSPLHF	TGTGCCAGTAGTATGACGGGAGGATCACCCCTCCACTTT